One T cell receptor (beta chain) is described in this entry. What it binds is unknown. PCR amplification relied on 60 Vbeta primers (plus 13 Jbeta primers). Assay: immunoSEQ multiplex PCR; the TCRdb copy retains only in-frame clones and omits some. The sample shows 100,000 to 150,000 clones, 73% of them seen only once. The sample is drawn from a study of cytomegalovirus exposure and HLA in healthy donors. Findings of the study overall: Productive rates of about 87% or about 30% were seen for most TCR beta V segments in an earlier analysis. In a later analysis, TCR beta V- and J-gene trimming showed a link to a missense DCLRE1C variant.

Trimming removed 3 bases at V and 5 bases at J, with 14 bases between. The CDR3 loop spans 14 amino acids. CDR1 is SGHKS, CDR2 YYEKEE, per germline (reference sequence). The specimen was PBMCs. The chain carries TRBV5-5 and TRBJ1-1; no clear D gene. The TCR originated in a man between 60 and 70 years old in good health and CMV-seropositive. CDR3 amino acids: CASSSQPQDTEAFF. In nucleotides, the CDR3 is TGTGCCAGCAGCTCACAGCCGCAGGATACTGAAGCTTTCTTT.